Described below is a single T cell receptor beta chain sequence and its context. This specimen comes from a study of blood T cell repertoires in COVID-19. Study-level information: PBMCs, B-cell-depleted T cells, or T cells were the source of the cDNA or gDNA that made up the material.

The CDR3 sequence is 13 residues long. Trimming removed 7 bases from V and 3 bases from J; junction bases left unmatched: 5. Profiling relied on immunoSEQ multiplex PCR, and the TCRdb table lists in-frame clones only, not all of them. Found here are about 120,000 clones, roughly nine tenths of them singletons; the top ten hold 7.5% to 9%. Sequenced: peripheral blood. This sequence joins TRBV12-3 or TRBV12-4 and TRBJ1-1; 7 nucleotides match TRBD1. The TCR sequence derives from a man between 65 and 85 years old who had recovered from COVID-19. The chain's CDR3 is CASTQGVYTEAFF. The CDR3 region has the DNA TGTGCCAGCACCCAGGGGGTTTACACTGAAGCTTTCTTT.